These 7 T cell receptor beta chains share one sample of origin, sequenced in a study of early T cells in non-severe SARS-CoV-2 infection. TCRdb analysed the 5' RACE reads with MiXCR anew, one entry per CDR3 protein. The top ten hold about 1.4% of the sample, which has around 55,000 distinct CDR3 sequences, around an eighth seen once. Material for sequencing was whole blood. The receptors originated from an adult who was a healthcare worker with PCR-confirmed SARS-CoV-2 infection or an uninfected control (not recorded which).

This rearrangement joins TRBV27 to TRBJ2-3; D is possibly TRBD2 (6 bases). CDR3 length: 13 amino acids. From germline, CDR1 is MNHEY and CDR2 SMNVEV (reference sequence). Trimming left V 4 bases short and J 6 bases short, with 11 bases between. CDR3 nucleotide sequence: TGTGCCAGCAGTTCGGCGGGGAAGGATACGCAGTATTTT. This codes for CASSSAGKDTQYF.

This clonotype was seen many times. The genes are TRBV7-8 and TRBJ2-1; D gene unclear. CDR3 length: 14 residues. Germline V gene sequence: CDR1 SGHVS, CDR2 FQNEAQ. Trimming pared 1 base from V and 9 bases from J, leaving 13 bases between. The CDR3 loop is CASSLVPSVSEQFF. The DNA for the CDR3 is TGTGCCAGCAGCTTAGTACCTTCCGTTAGTGAGCAGTTCTTC.

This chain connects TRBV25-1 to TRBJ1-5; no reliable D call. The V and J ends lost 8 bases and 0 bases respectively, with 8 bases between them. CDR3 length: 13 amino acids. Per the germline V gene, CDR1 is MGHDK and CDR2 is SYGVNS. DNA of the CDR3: TGTGCCAGCGCTGAAGATAGCAATCAGCCCCAGCATTTT. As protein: CASAEDSNQPQHF.

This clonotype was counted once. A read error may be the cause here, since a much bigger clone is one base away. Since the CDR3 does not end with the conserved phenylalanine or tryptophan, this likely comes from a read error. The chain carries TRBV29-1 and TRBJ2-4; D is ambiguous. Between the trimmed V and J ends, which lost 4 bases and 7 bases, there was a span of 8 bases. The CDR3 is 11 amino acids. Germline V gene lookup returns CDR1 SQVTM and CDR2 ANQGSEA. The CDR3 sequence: CSVVDRNIQYY. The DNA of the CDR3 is TGCAGCGTTGTAGACCGGAACATTCAGTACTAC.

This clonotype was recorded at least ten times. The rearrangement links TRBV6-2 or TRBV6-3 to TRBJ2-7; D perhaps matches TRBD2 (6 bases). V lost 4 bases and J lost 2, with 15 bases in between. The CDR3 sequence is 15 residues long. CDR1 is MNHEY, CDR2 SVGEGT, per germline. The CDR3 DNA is TGTGCCAGCAGTTCCCCCTCACGCGGGGCCTACGAGCAGTACTTC. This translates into CASSSPSRGAYEQYF.

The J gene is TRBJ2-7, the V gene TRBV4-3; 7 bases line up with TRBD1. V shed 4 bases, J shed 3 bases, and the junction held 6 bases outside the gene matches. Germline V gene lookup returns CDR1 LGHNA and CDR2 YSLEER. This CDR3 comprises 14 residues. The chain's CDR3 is CASSPTGQIYEQYF. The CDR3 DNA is TGCGCCAGCAGCCCGACGGGACAGATCTACGAGCAGTACTTC.

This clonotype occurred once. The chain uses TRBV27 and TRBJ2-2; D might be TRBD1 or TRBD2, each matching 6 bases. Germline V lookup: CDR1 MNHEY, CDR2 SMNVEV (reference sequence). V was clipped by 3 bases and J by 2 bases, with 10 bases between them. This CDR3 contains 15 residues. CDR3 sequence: CASSLWGANTGELFF. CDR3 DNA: TGTGCCAGCAGTTTGTGGGGGGCCAACACCGGGGAGCTGTTTTTT.